This T cell receptor beta chain was captured by sequencing in a study of molecular identifiers for immune sequencing clone quantification. Turning to the study itself: In replicates, RNA from approximately 20,000 or 100,000 naive CD8 cells was split five ways, four sequenced.

This clonotype was seen a handful of times. Antigen unknown. Points from the study as a whole: Sizes of highly expanded clones could be underestimated through identical TCRs sharing a barcode. Detecting spiked Jurkat TCR RNA from one cell among about a million naive cells was reportedly possible.

TCRdb re-analysed the PCR reads in MiXCR, keeping a single row per CDR3 protein. The sample has more than 450,000 distinct CDR3 sequences, 20% to 25% seen once. The CDR3 has 15 residues. Germline CDR1 reads LGHDT; CDR2 reads YNNKEL (reference sequence). The V and J ends lost 8 bases and 6 bases respectively, with 19 bases between them. The sequence came from a human donor in good health. Some libraries in this study had Jurkat cell RNA spiked in. The source material was naive CD8+ T cells from blood, with Jurkat cell RNA spiked in. Subset denoted: FACS-sorted CD8+CD4-CCR7+CD45RA+ naive T cells. The chain joins TRBV3-1 to TRBJ1-4, with D unresolved. This chain's CDR3 is CASGRSLDHDEKLFF. The CDR3, as DNA: TGTGCCAGCGGCCGAAGCTTGGACCATGATGAAAAACTGTTTTTT. Full variable domain (rest looked up from reference TRBV3-1 and TRBJ1-4): DTAVSQTPKYLVTQMGNDKSIKCEQNLGHDTMYWYKQDSKKFLKIMFSYNNKELIINETVPNRFSPKSPDKAHLNLHINSLELGDSAVYFCASGRSLDHDEKLFFGSGTQLSVL.